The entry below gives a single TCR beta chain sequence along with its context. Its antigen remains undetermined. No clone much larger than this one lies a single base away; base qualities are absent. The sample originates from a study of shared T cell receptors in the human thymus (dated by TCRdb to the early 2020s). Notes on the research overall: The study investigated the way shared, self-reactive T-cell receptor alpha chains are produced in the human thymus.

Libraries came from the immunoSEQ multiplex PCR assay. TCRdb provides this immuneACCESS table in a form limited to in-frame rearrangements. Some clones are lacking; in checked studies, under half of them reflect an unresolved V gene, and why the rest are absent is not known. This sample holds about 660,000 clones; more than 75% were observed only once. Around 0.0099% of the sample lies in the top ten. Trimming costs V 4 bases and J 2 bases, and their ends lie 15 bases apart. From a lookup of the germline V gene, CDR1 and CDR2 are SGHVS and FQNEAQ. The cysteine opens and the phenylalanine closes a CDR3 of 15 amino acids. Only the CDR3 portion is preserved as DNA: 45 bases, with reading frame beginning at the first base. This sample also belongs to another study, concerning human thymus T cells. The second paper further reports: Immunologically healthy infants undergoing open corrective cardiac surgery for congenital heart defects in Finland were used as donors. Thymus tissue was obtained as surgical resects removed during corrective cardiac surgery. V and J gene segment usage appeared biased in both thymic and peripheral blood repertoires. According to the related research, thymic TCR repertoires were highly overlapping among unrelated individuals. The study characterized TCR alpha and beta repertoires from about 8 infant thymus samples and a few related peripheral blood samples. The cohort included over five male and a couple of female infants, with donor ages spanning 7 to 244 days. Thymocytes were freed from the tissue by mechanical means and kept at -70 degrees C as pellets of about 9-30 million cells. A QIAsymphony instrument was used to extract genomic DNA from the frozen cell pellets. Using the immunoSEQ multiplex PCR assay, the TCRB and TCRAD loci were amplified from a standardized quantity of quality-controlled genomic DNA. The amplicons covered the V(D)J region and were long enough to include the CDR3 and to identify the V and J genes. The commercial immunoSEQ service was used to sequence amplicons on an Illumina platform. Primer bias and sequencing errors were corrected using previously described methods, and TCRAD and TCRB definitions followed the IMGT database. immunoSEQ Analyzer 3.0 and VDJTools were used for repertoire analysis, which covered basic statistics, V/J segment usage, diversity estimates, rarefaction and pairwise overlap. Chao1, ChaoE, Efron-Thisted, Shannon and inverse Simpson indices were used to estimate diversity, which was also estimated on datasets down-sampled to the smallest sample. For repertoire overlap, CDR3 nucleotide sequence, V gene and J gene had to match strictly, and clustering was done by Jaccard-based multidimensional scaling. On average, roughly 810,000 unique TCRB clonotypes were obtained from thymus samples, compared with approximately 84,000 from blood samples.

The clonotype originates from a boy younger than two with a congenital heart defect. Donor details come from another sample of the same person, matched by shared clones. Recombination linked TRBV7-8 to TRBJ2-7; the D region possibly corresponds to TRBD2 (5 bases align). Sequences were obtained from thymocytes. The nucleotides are TGTGCCAGCAGCTCACCCGGGGTGGTAACCTACGAGCAGTACTTC. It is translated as CASSSPGVVTYEQYF.